Listed here are 4 T cell receptor beta chains from one sample, sequenced in a study of T cells expressing NK-cell markers. TCRdb re-analyzed the 5' RACE reads; it lists each CDR3 protein once, without DNA. In all, the sample yields about 390,000 distinct CDR3 sequences. The sample was blood T cells: a sorted CD56 or NKG2C T cell subset, CD4+ or CD8+ T cells, or bulk PBMC T cells (not recorded which). The receptors were sampled from a woman aged 45-59 years in good health.

The chain uses TRBV9 and TRBJ2-2. The CDR3 is made up of 15 amino acids. Germline CDR1 and CDR2: SGDLS and YYNGEE. The CDR3 is CASSGRGSRTGELFF.

This rearrangement joins TRBV14 to TRBJ2-1; TCRdb lists TRBD1, though no DNA is available to test this call. Germline lookup yields CDR1 SGHDN and CDR2 FVKESK. The CDR3 is made up of 16 amino acids. CDR3 sequence reads: CASSQSPGQGVHEQFF.

The chain is built from TRBV27 and TRBJ2-1; TCRdb returns TRBD2, unconfirmable since there is no DNA. Germline V gene data show CDR1 as MNHEY and CDR2 as SMNVEV (reference sequence). This CDR3 is built from 14 residues. CDR3 sequence: CASSLTGLGHEQFF.

CDR3 sequence: CSARPPQGGNSPLHF. The V and J genes are TRBV20-1 and TRBJ1-6; TCRdb returns TRBD1, unconfirmable since there is no DNA. The CDR3 extends over 15 amino acids. Germline CDR1 and CDR2: DFQATT and SNEGSKA (reference sequence).